The rows below give T cell receptor beta chains drawn from one sample of a study of shared clonotypes between healthy human individuals. Some clones are missing from TCRdb's copy, which holds only in-frame ones; the method was immunoSEQ multiplex PCR. The sample lists about 500,000 clones, roughly 80% occurring once. Specimen: PBMCs. These receptors all stem from a woman between 40 and 50 years old in good health. Some clones in this sample may be carry-over from other donors' samples. The conserved cysteine and the conserved F or W are not part of the CDR3 here.

v_call	j_call	cdr3_aa
TRBV10-3	TRBJ1-1	ASRDVGMNTEAF
TRBV21-1	TRBJ1-5	ASLIQDRGRLGNQPQH
TRBV28	TRBJ2-7	ASRLQQGGYEQY
TRBV28	TRBJ2-7	ASSLGYKDQY
TRBV30	TRBJ2-7	AWAIPGLVSYEQY
TRBV27	TRBJ1-3	ASSSQGSGNTIY
TRBV4-3	TRBJ2-7	ASSQERVSLREQY
TRBV7-2	TRBJ2-2	ASSPTGVDGELF
TRBV29-1	TRBJ2-1	SVTWIGLADYNEQF
TRBV2	TRBJ2-3	ASTPVYGGTQY
TRBV6-5	TRBJ1-2	ASRLIGNYGYT
TRBV4-2	TRBJ2-7	ASSQGNDLNEQY
TRBV5-8	TRBJ2-1	ASRPVEAPRQF
TRBV5-6	TRBJ2-7	ASSLALNGTAFYEQY
TRBV15	TRBJ1-3	ATSRDRGSSGNTIY
TRBV2	TRBJ2-1	ASDRDRGNEQF
TRBV4-1	TRBJ2-7	ASSQELGREQY
TRBV7-9	TRBJ1-3	ASRSTGTGVPGNTIY
TRBV7-9	TRBJ2-7	ASSYPGAGAYEQY
TRBV7-3	TRBJ1-5	ASSKDRAQPQH
TRBV28	TRBJ1-1	ASSGLNTEAF
TRBV5-1	TRBJ2-1	ASSSRTSGSGYNEQF
TRBV19	TRBJ2-1	ASSKVWGYNEQF
TRBV11-2	TRBJ2-7	ASSRVGGVLAGGYEQY
TRBV5-1	TRBJ2-4	ASREAGGPNIQY
TRBV15	TRBJ2-2	ATSREYTGELF
TRBV5-1	TRBJ1-3	ASSLGHSSGNTIY
TRBV27	-	ASSGTASGRPYEQY
TRBV30	TRBJ2-5	AWSGGLAETQY
TRBV4-1	TRBJ1-4	ASSQGHPGDEKLF
TRBV9	TRBJ2-1	ASSVLYNEQF
TRBV9	TRBJ2-5	ASSSTTGRETQY
TRBV5-3	TRBJ1-5	ASSQDSMQPQH
TRBV5-1	TRBJ1-1	ASSLAGQGVEAF
TRBV5-4	TRBJ1-1	ASSSDGQRNTEAF
TRBV27	TRBJ2-3	ASSPRTSGGGYTDTQY
TRBV28	TRBJ1-4	ASSLGPQEYEKLF
TRBV4-3	TRBJ1-2	ASSQESLAGFYGYT
TRBV6-4	TRBJ2-2	ASSVSQGDHGELF